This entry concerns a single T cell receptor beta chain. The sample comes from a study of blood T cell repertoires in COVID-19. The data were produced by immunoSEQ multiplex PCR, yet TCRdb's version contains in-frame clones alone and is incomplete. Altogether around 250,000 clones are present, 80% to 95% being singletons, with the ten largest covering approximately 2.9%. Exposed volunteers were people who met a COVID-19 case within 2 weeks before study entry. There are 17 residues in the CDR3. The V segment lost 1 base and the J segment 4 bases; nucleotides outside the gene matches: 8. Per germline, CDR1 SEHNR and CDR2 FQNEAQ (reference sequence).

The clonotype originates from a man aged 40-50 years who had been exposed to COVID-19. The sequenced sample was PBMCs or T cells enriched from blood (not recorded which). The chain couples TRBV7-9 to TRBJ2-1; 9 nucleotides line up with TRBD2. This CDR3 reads CASSLGSLAGRYNEQFF. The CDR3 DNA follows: TGTGCCAGCAGCTTAGGATCTCTAGCGGGACGTTACAATGAGCAGTTCTTC.